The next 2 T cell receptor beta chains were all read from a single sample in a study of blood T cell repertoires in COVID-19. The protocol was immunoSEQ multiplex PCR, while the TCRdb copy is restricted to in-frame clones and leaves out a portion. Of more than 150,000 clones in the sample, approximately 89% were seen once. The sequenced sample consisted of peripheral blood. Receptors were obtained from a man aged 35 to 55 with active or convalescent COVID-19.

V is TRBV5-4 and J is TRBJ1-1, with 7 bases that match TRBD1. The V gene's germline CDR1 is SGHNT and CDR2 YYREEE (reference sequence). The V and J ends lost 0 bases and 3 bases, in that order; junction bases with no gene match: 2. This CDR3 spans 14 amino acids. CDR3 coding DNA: TGTGCCAGCAGCTTGGTCAGGGGGGACACTGAAGCTTTCTTT. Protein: CASSLVRGDTEAFF. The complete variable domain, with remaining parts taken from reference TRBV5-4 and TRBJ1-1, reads ETGVTQSPTHLIKTRGQQVTLRCSSQSGHNTVSWYQQALGQGPQFIFQYYREEENGRGNFPPRFSGLQFPNYSSELNVNALELDDSALYLCASSLVRGDTEAFFGQGTRLTVV.

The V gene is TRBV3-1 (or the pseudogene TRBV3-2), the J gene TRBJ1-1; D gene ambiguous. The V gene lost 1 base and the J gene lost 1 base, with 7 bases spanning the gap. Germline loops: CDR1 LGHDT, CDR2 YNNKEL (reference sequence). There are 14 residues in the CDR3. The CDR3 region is CASSQASRNTEAFF. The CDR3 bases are TGTGCCAGCAGCCAAGCGTCGCGGAACACTGAAGCTTTCTTT.